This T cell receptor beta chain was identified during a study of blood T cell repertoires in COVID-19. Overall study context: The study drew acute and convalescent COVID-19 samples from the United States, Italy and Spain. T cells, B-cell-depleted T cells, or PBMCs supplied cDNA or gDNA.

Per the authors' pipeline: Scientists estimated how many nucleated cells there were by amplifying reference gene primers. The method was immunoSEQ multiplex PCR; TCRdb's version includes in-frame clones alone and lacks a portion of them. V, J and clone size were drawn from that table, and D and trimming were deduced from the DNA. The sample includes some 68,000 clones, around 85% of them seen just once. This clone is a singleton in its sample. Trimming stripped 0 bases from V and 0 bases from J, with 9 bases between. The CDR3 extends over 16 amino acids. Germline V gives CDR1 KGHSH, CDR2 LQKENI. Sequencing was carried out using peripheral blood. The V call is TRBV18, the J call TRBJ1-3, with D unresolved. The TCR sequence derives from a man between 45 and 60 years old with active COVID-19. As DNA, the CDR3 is TGTGCCAGCTCACCACCCGGCGGAGGCTCTGGAAACACCATATATTTT. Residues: CASSPPGGGSGNTIYF. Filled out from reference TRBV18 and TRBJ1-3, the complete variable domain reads NAGVMQNPRHLVRRRGQEARLRCSPMKGHSHVYWYRQLPEEGLKFMVYLQKENIIDESGMPKERFSAEFPKEGPSILRIQQVVRGDSAAYFCASSPPGGGSGNTIYFGEGSWLTVV.